The sequence of this TCR beta chain was determined in a study of CD8 T cells in Susac syndrome. Study observations and caveats: It was acknowledged by the study that relatively few individuals were included in its TCR sequencing and HLA analysis.

Notes on this clonotype: Its antigen remains unknown.

CDR1 is ENHRY and CDR2 is SYGVKD in the germline V gene. The V end lost 11 bases, the J end lost 2 bases, and 15 bases lay between the germline ends. CDR3 length: 13 amino acids. TCR beta was sequenced from blood CD8+ and CD4+ T cells. Controls were age- and sex-matched healthy donors. RNA was extracted with the RNeasy kit, and a quantity of roughly 0.45 to 1 ug was reverse transcribed using random hexamers. It was immunoSEQ multiplex PCR that amplified TCR beta CDR3 across 54 Vbeta and 13 Jbeta. TCRdb re-called the immunoSEQ multiplex PCR reads with MiXCR, one entry per CDR3 protein. In the table there are approximately 26,000 distinct CDR3 sequences, approximately 94% of which are singletons.

The sequence came from a human donor in good health. The V call is TRBV10-3, the J call TRBJ1-1, with D possibly being TRBD1 (6 bases). Sequenced input: CD8+ T cells from PBMCs. The CDR3 DNA reads TGTGCCTTCCCGGGGGGGACAAACACTGAAGCTTTCTTT. This sequence encodes CAFPGGTNTEAFF.